This T cell receptor beta chain was retrieved from a study of response to subunit inactivated influenza vaccine. Overall study results and limits: Each seasonal influenza vaccination recruits few new T cells, the authors suggested.

This clonotype was seen ten or more times. Antigen: not known. TCRdb fed the RT-PCR reads into MiXCR, producing one record per CDR3 protein. The table lists over 800,000 distinct CDR3 sequences, 21% of them singletons, with 10% in the top ten. Sequencing was performed on PBMCs from blood, taken around 5 days after vaccination. This receptor was obtained from a middle-aged man who received an inactivated influenza vaccine.

The chain's CDR3 is CASSLTPVSSYNEQFF. Written as DNA, the CDR3 is TGTGCCAGCAGCTTAACGCCGGTTAGCTCCTACAATGAGCAGTTCTTC. V is TRBV7-2 and J is TRBJ2-1; no firm D call. The V end was cut by 2 bases, the J end by 0 bases, with 11 bases between. Germline lookup yields CDR1 SGHTA and CDR2 FQGNSA. The CDR3 contains 16 residues.